This is a list of T cell receptor beta chains from one sample in a study of blood T cell repertoires in COVID-19. Repertoires were generated with immunoSEQ multiplex PCR, while TCRdb's copy carries only in-frame clones and drops some. Of 250,000 to 350,000 clones in the sample, around 88% were seen once. Sequencing was done on a sample of peripheral blood. These receptors were collected from a woman in her 30s who had recovered from COVID-19. The CDR3 runs from the conserved cysteine through the conserved F or W. Each record gives: D gene, clone size, J gene, V gene, CDR3 DNA, CDR3 protein. A D gene is named only where the DNA matches it firmly. Rows give clone size only sometimes, using once, few, many, or a class for an expanded clone.

>NA|NA|TRBJ1-5|TRBV18
TGTGCCAGCTCACCTACCGGCGGGGGTAACAATCAGCCCCAGCATTTT
CASSPTGGGNNQPQHF
>TRBD1|once|TRBJ2-2|TRBV28
TGTGCCAGCAACTTGGGGACAGGGCTGGAGAAAAACACCGGGGAGCTGTTTTTT
CASNLGTGLEKNTGELFF
>NA|NA|TRBJ1-5|TRBV27
TGTGCCAGCAGTTTCGAAGGCCCCAGGGTTCAGGGCACTCAGCCCCAGCATTTT
CASSFEGPRVQGTQPQHF
>TRBD1|NA|TRBJ1-2|TRBV18
TGTGCCAGCTCACCGCAGGGGGGAATGAGCTATGGCTACACCTTC
CASSPQGGMSYGYTF
>NA|NA|TRBJ2-5|TRBV5-1
TGCGCCAGCAGCTCCGACCCCGGGGGACAAGAGACCCAGTACTTC
CASSSDPGGQETQYF
>TRBD1|NA|TRBJ2-5|TRBV24-1
TGTGCCACCAGTGATCCACAGGGGGCTTTAATAGAGACCCAGTACTTC
CATSDPQGALIETQYF
>TRBD2|NA|TRBJ2-5|TRBV5-8
TGTGCCAGCAGCTTGATCGGAGCGGGGGGGCCGGGGACCCAGTACTTC
CASSLIGAGGPGTQYF
>TRBD1|NA|TRBJ1-1|TRBV7-8
TGTGCCAGCAGCTCCATACAGGGGGTCACTGAAGCTTTCTTT
CASSSIQGVTEAFF
>NA|once|TRBJ2-2|TRBV3-1/TRBV3-2
TGTGCCAGCAGCCTTACAGGAGATACCGGGGAGCTGTTTTTT
CASSLTGDTGELFF
>TRBD1|NA|TRBJ2-5|TRBV24-1
TGTGCCACCAGTGATTTGGGACAGGACCAAGAGACCCAGTACTTC
CATSDLGQDQETQYF
>TRBD1|NA|TRBJ1-2|TRBV19
TGTGCCAGTAGCCGACAGGGGGATGGCTACACCTTC
CASSRQGDGYTF
>TRBD2|NA|TRBJ2-3|TRBV2
TGTGCCAGCAGTGACCCTGGGGGGGGTTCGAGAATAAAGGCAGATACGCAGTATTTT
CASSDPGGGSRIKADTQYF
>TRBD2|NA|TRBJ2-1|TRBV5-5
TGTGCCAGCAGTATCTGGCTAGCGGAATACAATGAGCAGTTCTTC
CASSIWLAEYNEQFF
>NA|NA|TRBJ2-2|TRBV2
TGTGCCAGCAATATACAGGGTCCCGGGGAGCTGTTTTTT
CASNIQGPGELFF
>NA|NA|TRBJ2-5|TRBV9
TGTGCCAGCAGCGTAGCCTCACAAGTTTGGGAGACCCAGTACTTC
CASSVASQVWETQYF
>NA|once|TRBJ2-1|TRBV28
TGTGCCACCCGGGACTTCGCCTACAATGAGCAGTTCTTC
CATRDFAYNEQFF
>TRBD1|NA|TRBJ1-1|TRBV27
TGTGCCAGCAGCCAGGGGGCGGCGAACACTGAAGCTTTCTTT
CASSQGAANTEAFF
>TRBD1|NA|TRBJ1-1|TRBV2
TGTGCCAGCACTGAACAGGGGGGAGCTGAAGCTTTCTTT
CASTEQGGAEAFF
>NA|NA|TRBJ1-2|TRBV21-1
TGTGCCAGCAGCAATACAGGGAATAACTATGGCTACACCTTC
CASSNTGNNYGYTF
>NA|NA|TRBJ1-4|TRBV30
TGTGCCTGGAGGTCACAGGGTGGCGAAAAACTGTTTTTT
CAWRSQGGEKLFF
>NA|few|TRBJ1-5|TRBV19
TGTGCCAGTAGTCACAGGGCTGACCAGCCCCAGCATTTT
CASSHRADQPQHF
>NA|NA|TRBJ1-1|TRBV27
TGTGCCAGCAGTCCGGGGGGGATAACTGAAGCTTTCTTT
CASSPGGITEAFF
>TRBD1|once|TRBJ2-7|TRBV11-3
TGTGCCAGCAGCGTCGGGACAGGGTCGTACGAGCAGTACTTC
CASSVGTGSYEQYF
>NA|once|TRBJ2-6|TRBV5-1
TGCGCCAGCAGCTTGGTCGGAGGGACTGGGGCCAACGTCCTGACTTTC
CASSLVGGTGANVLTF
>NA|NA|TRBJ1-5|TRBV4-1
TGCGCCAGCAGCCTCTCACGGAATCAGCCCCAGCATTTT
CASSLSRNQPQHF
>NA|NA|TRBJ1-1|TRBV6-5
TGTGCCAGCAGCCGAGACAGGAACACTGAAGCTTTCTTT
CASSRDRNTEAFF
>NA|once|TRBJ1-1|TRBV9
TGTGCCAGCAGGGAGGGACTTATGAACACTGAAGCTTTCTTT
CASREGLMNTEAFF
>NA|NA|TRBJ2-7|TRBV5-1
TGCGCCAGCAGCTTGGTTCTGGGAGGCTACGAGCAGTACTTC
CASSLVLGGYEQYF
>TRBD1|NA|TRBJ1-1|TRBV16
TGTGCCAGCAGCCGTGACAGGGGGCTGATCTCTGAAGCTTTCTTT
CASSRDRGLISEAFF
>NA|NA|TRBJ1-1|TRBV2
TGTGCCAGCAGTGAAGAGACAAACACTGAAGCTTTCTTT
CASSEETNTEAFF
>TRBD1|NA|TRBJ1-3|TRBV19
TGTGCCAGTAGTGCTACAGGGGGCTCTTCTGGAAACACCATATATTTT
CASSATGGSSGNTIYF
>NA|once|TRBJ2-1|TRBV11-2
TGTGCCAGCAGCTCCGTATCCGATGAGCAGTTCTTC
CASSSVSDEQFF
>NA|NA|TRBJ2-2|TRBV6-5
TGTGCCAGCAGTTACTCATCTCAGGGGAACACCGGGGAGCTGTTTTTT
CASSYSSQGNTGELFF
>TRBD1|NA|TRBJ1-1|TRBV7-9
TGTGCCAGCAGCTGGGGACAGGGATCCACTGAAGCTTTCTTT
CASSWGQGSTEAFF
>NA|once|TRBJ1-1|TRBV5-5
TGTGCCAGCAGCGCCCACAGGGTTGGGTCGAACACTGAAGCTTTCTTT
CASSAHRVGSNTEAFF
>NA|NA|TRBJ2-5|TRBV21-1
TGTGCCAGCAGCAAAGCTCGGGGCGGGGAGAAAAAAGAGACCCAGTACTTC
CASSKARGGEKKETQYF
>NA|NA|TRBJ1-4|TRBV10-2
TGCGCCAGCAGTGTTATCTCTCGGGGGATTACTAATGAAAAACTGTTTTTT
CASSVISRGITNEKLFF
>TRBD1|NA|TRBJ2-5|TRBV20-1
TGCAGTGCTAGTCAGTCCGCCAGGGGGGAGACCCAGTACTTC
CSASQSARGETQYF